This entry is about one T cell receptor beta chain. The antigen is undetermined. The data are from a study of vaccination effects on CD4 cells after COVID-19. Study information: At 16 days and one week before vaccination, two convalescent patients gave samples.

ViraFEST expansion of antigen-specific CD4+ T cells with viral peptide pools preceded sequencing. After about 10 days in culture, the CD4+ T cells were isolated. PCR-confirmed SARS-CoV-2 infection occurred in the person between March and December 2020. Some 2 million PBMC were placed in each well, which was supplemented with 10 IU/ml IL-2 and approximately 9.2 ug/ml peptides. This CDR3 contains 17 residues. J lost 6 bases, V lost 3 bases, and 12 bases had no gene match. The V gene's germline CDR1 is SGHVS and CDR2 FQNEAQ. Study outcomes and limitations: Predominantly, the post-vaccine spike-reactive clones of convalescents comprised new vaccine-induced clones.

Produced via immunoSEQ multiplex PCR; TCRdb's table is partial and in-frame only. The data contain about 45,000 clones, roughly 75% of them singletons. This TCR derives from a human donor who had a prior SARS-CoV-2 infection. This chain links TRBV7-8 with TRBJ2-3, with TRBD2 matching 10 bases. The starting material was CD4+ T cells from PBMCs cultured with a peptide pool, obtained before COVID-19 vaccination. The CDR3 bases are TGTGCCAGCAGCTTTTTCCGTTCAGCGGGAGGGCTTGATACGCAGTATTTT. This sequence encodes CASSFFRSAGGLDTQYF.